One sample yielded the 21 T cell receptor beta chains listed below, sequenced in a study of response to subunit inactivated influenza vaccine. TCRdb recomputed calls from the RT-PCR reads with MiXCR, one row per CDR3 protein. This table holds 700,000 to 800,000 distinct CDR3 sequences, 18% found once. Source: PBMCs from blood, taken around 5 days after vaccination. These receptor sequences come from a man in his forties or fifties who received an inactivated influenza vaccine.

This clonotype was seen a handful of times. This chain joins TRBV20-1 and TRBJ2-1, with 7 nucleotides matching TRBD1. This CDR3 spans 14 amino acids. CDR1 and CDR2 (germline): DFQATT, SNEGSKA (reference sequence). V lost 3 bases to trimming and J lost 4 bases; unmatched junction nucleotides: 6. The CDR3 DNA sequence: TGCAGTGCTAGGGGACAGCCATTATACAATGAGCAGTTCTTC. Encoded protein: CSARGQPLYNEQFF.

The chain employs TRBV19 and TRBJ2-2, with 7 nucleotides matching TRBD2. Looked up from germline, CDR1 is LNHDA and CDR2 is SQIVND (reference sequence). The V gene end was trimmed by 9 bases and the J gene end by 0 bases; junction bases not matched to a gene: 10. CDR3 length equals 16 residues. CDR3 sequence: CASQSLGLANTGELFF. CDR3 bases: TGTGCCAGCCAATCCCTCGGACTAGCGAACACCGGGGAGCTGTTTTTT. Based on the CDR3 plus reference TRBV19 and TRBJ2-2, the full variable domain is DGGITQSPKYLFRKEGQNVTLSCEQNLNHDAMYWYRQDPGQGLRLIYYSQIVNDFQKGDIAEGYSVSREKKESFPLTVTSAQKNPTAFYLCASQSLGLANTGELFFGEGSRLTVL.

In this sample, this clonotype turned up a few times. This chain uses TRBV10-3 with TRBJ2-3, with a weak D call TRBD2 (5 bases). CDR1 is ENHRY and CDR2 is SYGVKD in the germline V gene. Trimming took off 0 bases at V and 2 bases at J, with 12 bases between the two ends. The CDR3 runs 16 residues. CDR3 nucleotide sequence: TGTGCCATCAGTGAGTCGGCTTTAGCGATCACAGATACGCAGTATTTT. It yields the protein CAISESALAITDTQYF.

This clonotype was observed many times. V gene TRBV12-3 or TRBV12-4 combines with J gene TRBJ2-2, with 8 bases identical to TRBD2. This CDR3 is built from 14 residues. Trimming took 5 bases from V and 9 from J; bases not matched to a gene: 8. The CDR3 nucleotides are TGTGCCAGCAGTAGATCATCTAGCGGGCGGGAGCTGTTTTTT. Translation gives CASSRSSSGRELFF.

V and J are TRBV7-9 and TRBJ2-5, with D possibly matching TRBD2 (7 bases). V was shortened by 4 bases and J by 6 bases, with 12 bases between the two germline ends. Per germline, CDR1 SEHNR and CDR2 FQNEAQ (reference sequence). This CDR3 spans 13 amino acids. The CDR3: CASSWEGDQTQYF. CDR3 nucleotides: TGTGCCAGCAGCTGGGAGGGGGATCAGACCCAGTACTTC.

This chain uses TRBV27 with TRBJ2-6; D remains ambiguous. Looked up from germline, CDR1 is MNHEY and CDR2 is SMNVEV (reference sequence). The V gene lost 5 bases and the J gene lost 1 base, with 9 bases spanning the gap. The CDR3 covers 15 residues. The CDR3 sequence: CASSLTPSGANVLTF. In DNA, the CDR3 is TGTGCCAGCAGTCTAACACCTTCTGGGGCCAACGTCCTGACTTTC. The whole variable domain, filled in from reference TRBV27 and TRBJ2-6, reads EAQVTQNPRYLITVTGKKLTVTCSQNMNHEYMSWYRQDPGLGLRQIYYSMNVEVTDKGDVPEGYKVSRKEKRNFPLILESPSPNQTSLYFCASSLTPSGANVLTFGAGSRLTVL.

This clonotype was seen a few times. The chain links TRBV2 to TRBJ2-1, with 7 bases matching TRBD2. V was pared by 5 bases and J by 6 bases, with 7 bases of the junction left unmatched. The germline gives CDR1 SNHLY, CDR2 FYNNEI. This CDR3 has 14 amino acids. The CDR3 here is CASSRGSLSNEQFF. CDR3 coding DNA: TGTGCCAGCAGTCGCGGGAGCCTATCCAATGAGCAGTTCTTC.

V gene TRBV5-6 combines with J gene TRBJ1-1; D uncertain. The CDR3 extends over 13 amino acids. The ends were cut back, 4 bases at V and 8 bases at J, with 15 bases in the middle. The germline CDR1 and CDR2 sequences are SGHDT and YYEEEE. CDR3 DNA sequence: TGTGCCAGCAGCCCGGCCGGGAAAGGCGAAGCTTTCTTT. It is translated as CASSPAGKGEAFF.

The CDR3 nucleotides read TGCGCCAGCAGCCAGGAAAACCTGGGGACGGGGGAGCTGTTTTTT. Encoded protein: CASSQENLGTGELFF. The chain couples TRBV4-3 to TRBJ2-2; perhaps D is TRBD1 or TRBD2 (5 bases each). Germline-derived CDR1 and CDR2 are LGHNA and YSLEER. V lost 3 bases, J lost 8 bases, and 16 bases lay in between. The CDR3 has 15 amino acids.

The V call is TRBV5-1, the J call TRBJ1-1, with D maybe TRBD1 (5 bases). CDR1 SGHRS and CDR2 YFSETQ come from the germline V gene. The CDR3 runs to 15 residues. V was shortened by 1 base and J by 5 bases, with 15 bases between the two germline ends. CDR3 in DNA: TGCGCCAGCAGCTTGAACGGGCGGGGGTGGACTGAAGCTTTCTTT. Its protein product is CASSLNGRGWTEAFF.

A few counts support this clonotype. This chain uses TRBV5-1 with TRBJ2-7; tentatively, D is TRBD1 (5 bases). The CDR3 length is 15 residues. V was cut by 2 bases and J by 0 bases, with 12 bases left in between. Germline CDR1 SGHRS, CDR2 YFSETQ. The CDR3 coding sequence is TGCGCCAGCAGCTTATTGACAGTTGACTCCTACGAGCAGTACTTC. Translation gives CASSLLTVDSYEQYF.

This clonotype was detected ten times or more. This rearrangement joins TRBV5-1 to TRBJ1-3; D call uncertain. Germline V gene lookup returns CDR1 SGHRS and CDR2 YFSETQ. The CDR3 covers 15 residues. V was trimmed by 1 base and J by 1 base, leaving 9 bases between them. The CDR3 protein is CASSLSGSSGNTIYF. The CDR3 bases are TGCGCCAGCAGCTTGTCGGGGTCTTCTGGAAACACCATATATTTT.

This clonotype appeared a few times. The chain links TRBV20-1 to TRBJ2-5; no definite D call. Germline V gene lookup returns CDR1 DFQATT and CDR2 SNEGSKA (reference sequence). Trimming removed 0 bases at V and 2 bases at J, with 13 bases between. This CDR3 has 15 residues. The chain's CDR3 is CSAREVGGEQETQYF. In DNA form, the CDR3 reads TGCAGTGCTAGAGAAGTCGGCGGAGAGCAAGAGACCCAGTACTTC.

This clonotype was counted only a few times. The genes are TRBV6-1 and TRBJ2-2; D may be TRBD2 (7 bases). The CDR3 totals 15 residues. V lost 5 bases and J 3 bases, leaving 13 bases between the germline ends. CDR1 is MNHNS, CDR2 SASEGT, per germline. CDR3 amino acids: CASSRRGADTGELFF. CDR3 nucleotides: TGTGCCAGCAGTAGACGGGGGGCCGACACCGGGGAGCTGTTTTTT.

This clonotype was counted between two and nine times. This chain joins TRBV20-1 and TRBJ1-1, with TRBD1 matching 7 bases. V lost 4 bases, J lost 8 bases, and 7 bases stayed unmatched. The CDR3 runs to 12 residues. Germline CDR1 reads DFQATT; CDR2 reads SNEGSKA (reference sequence). CDR3 nucleotide sequence: TGCAGTGCTAAGAGGCAGGGGGTGGAAGCTTTCTTT. Its protein product is CSAKRQGVEAFF.

This chain connects TRBV24-1 to TRBJ1-2; tentatively, D is TRBD1 (6 bases). The ends were cut back, 1 base at V and 6 bases at J, with 11 bases in the middle. The CDR3 loop spans 14 amino acids. Germline V gene sequence: CDR1 KGHDR, CDR2 SFDVKD. CDR3 sequence reads: CATSDFPQGNGYTF. CDR3 DNA: TGTGCCACCAGTGATTTCCCGCAGGGGAATGGCTACACCTTC.

This clonotype was observed at least ten times. The chain combines TRBV12-3 or TRBV12-4 with TRBJ2-5, with TRBD2 matching 11 bases. The J segment lost 5 bases and the V segment lost 6 bases, leaving 8 bases of the junction unmatched. CDR3 length equals 15 residues. The CDR3 sequence: CASRHLAGGRETQYF. The CDR3 DNA reads as TGTGCCAGCAGACACCTAGCGGGAGGTCGGGAGACCCAGTACTTC.

This chain joins TRBV4-3 and TRBJ1-2; D is perhaps TRBD1 (5 bases). From germline, CDR1 is LGHNA and CDR2 YSLEER. There are 16 residues in the CDR3. V lost 2 bases to trimming and J lost 1 base, with 14 bases between them. DNA of the CDR3: TGCGCCAGCAGCCAAAATCATCAGGGTAGTAACTATGGCTACACCTTC. Protein: CASSQNHQGSNYGYTF.

V usage is TRBV12-3 or TRBV12-4 and J usage is TRBJ2-7, with D uncertain. CDR3 length: 13 amino acids. V was cut by 6 bases and J by 3 bases, with 12 bases left in between. The CDR3 loop reads CASRSAYYYEQYF. DNA of the CDR3: TGTGCCAGCAGATCTGCCTACTACTACGAGCAGTACTTC.

The chain joins TRBV4-2 to TRBJ2-5; D not certain. Germline loops: CDR1 LGHNA, CDR2 YNFKEQ. CDR3 length: 13 residues. Trimming removed 5 bases at V and 5 bases at J, with 12 bases between. For the CDR3, the DNA is TGTGCCAGCAGCTCATGGCTGGGGGAGACCCAGTACTTC. As protein: CASSSWLGETQYF.

This clonotype turned up a few times. The chain couples TRBV11-2 to TRBJ2-7; D is unclear. V gave up 3 bases and J gave up 6 bases, with 9 bases separating them. Germline lookup yields CDR1 SGHAT and CDR2 FQNNGV. This CDR3 region has 12 residues. CDR3 in DNA: TGTGCCAGCAGCTTTACATCCCTCGAGCAGTACTTC. It specifies CASSFTSLEQYF. The whole variable domain, remainder taken from reference TRBV11-2 and TRBJ2-7, is EAGVAQSPRYKIIEKRQSVAFWCNPISGHATLYWYQQILGQGPKLLIQFQNNGVVDDSQLPKDRFSAERLKGVDSTLKIQPAKLEDSAVYLCASSFTSLEQYFGPGTRLTVT.